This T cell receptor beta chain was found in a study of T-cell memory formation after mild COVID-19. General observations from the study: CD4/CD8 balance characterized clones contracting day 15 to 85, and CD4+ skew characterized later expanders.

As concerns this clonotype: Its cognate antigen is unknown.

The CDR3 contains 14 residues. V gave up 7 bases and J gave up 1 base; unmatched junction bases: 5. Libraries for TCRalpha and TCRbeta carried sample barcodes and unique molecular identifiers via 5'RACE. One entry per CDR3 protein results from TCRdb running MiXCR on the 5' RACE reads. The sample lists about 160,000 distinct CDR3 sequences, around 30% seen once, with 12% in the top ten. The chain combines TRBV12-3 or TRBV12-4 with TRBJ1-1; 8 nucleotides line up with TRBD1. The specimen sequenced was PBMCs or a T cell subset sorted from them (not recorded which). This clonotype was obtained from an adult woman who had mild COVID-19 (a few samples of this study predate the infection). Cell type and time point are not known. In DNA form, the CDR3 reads TGTGCCAGCACCTCGACAGGGGCGAACACTGAAGCTTTCTTT. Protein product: CASTSTGANTEAFF.